This passage covers 23 T cell receptor beta chains from one sample sequenced in a study of graft-versus-host responses after intestinal transplantation. Assay used: immunoSEQ multiplex PCR; TCRdb lists only in-frame clones, some missing. The table shows 45,000 to 55,000 clones, with about 93% occurring only once. This specimen consisted of PBMCs, obtained about 800 days after a first intestinal transplant, on the day of a second. These receptors all stem from a human patient who received an intestinal transplant, so some T cells may come from the graft donor.

This rearrangement joins TRBV2 to TRBJ1-4, with D unresolved. V was trimmed by 5 bases and J by 8 bases, leaving 9 bases between them. Germline CDR1 reads SNHLY; CDR2 reads FYNNEI. The CDR3 covers 12 residues. This CDR3 is CASSRTEEKLFF. CDR3 coding DNA: TGTGCCAGCAGTCGGACGGAGGAAAAACTGTTTTTT.

This rearrangement joins TRBV23-1 to TRBJ1-2, with 8 bases fitting TRBD1. TRBV23-1 is an ORF, and what it does is uncertain. The CDR3 covers 14 residues. The V gene end was trimmed by 2 bases and the J gene end by 3 bases; junction bases not matched to a gene: 2. CDR3 in amino acids: CASSQPGQDYGYTF. The CDR3 DNA is TGCGCCAGCAGTCAACCGGGACAGGACTATGGCTACACCTTC.

The chain joins TRBV6-5 to TRBJ2-1; 7 bases agree with TRBD2. The V gene end was trimmed by 5 bases and the J gene end by 15 bases; junction bases not matched to a gene: 13. CDR3 length: 13 amino acids. Germline V gives CDR1 MNHEY, CDR2 SVGAGI. The CDR3 spells CASSPLWGGAWFF. Here the CDR3 DNA reads TGTGCCAGCAGTCCCCTTTGGGGGGGAGCATGGTTCTTC.

The chain combines TRBV28 with TRBJ2-1, with unresolved D. CDR1 MDHEN and CDR2 SYDVKM come from the germline V gene. The V and J ends lost 3 bases and 8 bases respectively, with 14 bases between them. The CDR3 has 14 residues. The CDR3 DNA reads TGTGCCAGCAGTTTCCGGGTTCAAGACGATGAGCAGTTCTTC. As protein: CASSFRVQDDEQFF.

The chain has TRBV10-2 and TRBJ2-5; D is uncertain. The CDR3 extends over 11 amino acids. The V gene's germline CDR1 is WSHSY and CDR2 SAAADI. V lost 7 bases to trimming and J lost 2 bases, with 5 bases between them. CDR3 protein: CASKQQETQYF. The DNA for the CDR3 is TGCGCCAGCAAACAACAAGAGACCCAGTACTTC.

The gene calls are TRBV19 and TRBJ2-7, with 7 positions matching TRBD2. V shed 1 base and J 3 bases; nucleotides not matched to a gene: 9. Germline V gene sequence: CDR1 LNHDA, CDR2 SQIVND (reference sequence). This CDR3 spans 16 amino acids. This CDR3 is CASSIAGGMRFYEQYF. The DNA of the CDR3 is TGTGCCAGTAGTATAGCGGGGGGAATGAGGTTCTACGAGCAGTACTTC.

The chain carries TRBV30 and TRBJ1-1; no definite D call. This CDR3 region has 13 residues. V was trimmed by 0 bases and J by 7 bases, leaving 12 bases between them. CDR1 and CDR2 from the germline V gene are GTSNPN and SVGIG (reference sequence). CDR3 amino acids: CAWSVRSQLEAFF. In DNA, the CDR3 is TGTGCCTGGAGTGTACGGAGTCAACTTGAAGCTTTCTTT.

This chain uses TRBV6-5 with TRBJ2-1; 10 positions agree with TRBD2. In germline, CDR1 is MNHEY, CDR2 SVGAGI. The CDR3 has 16 residues. J gave up 2 bases and V 2 bases, and 3 bases lay outside the gene matches. The chain's CDR3 is CASSYDSGRTYNEQFF. The CDR3 bases are TGTGCCAGCAGTTACGATAGCGGGAGGACCTACAATGAGCAGTTCTTC.

The gene calls are TRBV6-6 and TRBJ2-7; TRBD1 might be the D (5 bases). V lost 6 bases and J 0 bases, leaving 9 bases between the germline ends. Looked up from germline, CDR1 is MNHNY and CDR2 is SVGAGI (reference sequence). CDR3 size: 13 residues. The CDR3 here is CASSLTASYEQYF. Here the CDR3 DNA reads TGTGCCAGCAGCCTGACAGCCTCCTACGAGCAGTACTTC.

About this clone: One end of the junction varies from germline; a read error may be responsible. The chain links TRBV7-7 to TRBJ2-5; 15 bases map to TRBD2. The CDR3 has 17 amino acids. CDR1 is SSHAT and CDR2 is FNYEAQ in the germline V gene (reference sequence). In DNA, the CDR3 is TGTGCTAGCAGCTTAGGGACTAGCGGGAGGAGTGGAGAGACCCAGTACTTC. Translating it yields CASSLGTSGRSGETQYF.

This chain joins TRBV9 and TRBJ2-7; D gene ambiguous. Germline assignment: CDR1 SGDLS and CDR2 YYNGEE. This CDR3 spans 13 amino acids. Trimming took off 0 bases at V and 0 bases at J, with 4 bases between the two ends. The CDR3 loop reads CASSVGTSYEQYF. The CDR3, as DNA: TGTGCCAGCAGCGTAGGTACCTCCTACGAGCAGTACTTC.

The rearrangement joins TRBV5-1 to TRBJ2-6; D is uncertain. V was trimmed by 1 base and J by 16 bases, leaving 12 bases between them. Germline V CDR1 and CDR2: SGHRS, YFSETQ. This CDR3 region has 12 residues. In DNA form, the CDR3 reads TGCGCCAGCAGCTTGACTCCAGATGGACTGACTTTC. Translation gives CASSLTPDGLTF.

This chain uses TRBV10-3 with TRBJ2-7, with TRBD2 identical over 15 bases. The J segment lost 5 bases and the V segment lost 4 bases, leaving 6 bases of the junction unmatched. Germline-derived CDR1 and CDR2 are ENHRY and SYGVKD. The CDR3 has 16 residues. CDR3 in DNA: TGTGCCATCAGTGTATCGGGACTAGCGGGAGGAAACGAGCAGTACTTC. This gives the protein CAISVSGLAGGNEQYF.

The chain couples TRBV27 to TRBJ1-2, with TRBD1 as a possible D gene (5 bases). There are 14 residues in the CDR3. Germline CDR1 MNHEY, CDR2 SMNVEV (reference sequence). V lost 2 bases to trimming and J lost 7 bases, with 14 bases between them. The CDR3 nucleotides read TGTGCCAGCAGTTTAAGGGGCCCCCGCTTTGGCTACACCTTC. This encodes CASSLRGPRFGYTF.

This rearrangement joins TRBV9 to TRBJ2-2; 8 nucleotides agree with TRBD2. Germline CDR1 and CDR2: SGDLS and YYNGEE. CDR3 size: 17 residues. J was trimmed by 1 base and V by 1 base; bases with no gene match: 6. The CDR3 spells CASSVNSGGKNTGELFF. The DNA of the CDR3 is TGTGCCAGCAGCGTAAATTCGGGAGGGAAGAACACCGGGGAGCTGTTTTTT.

The genes are TRBV4-2 and TRBJ2-7; TRBD2 matches at 8 bases. Germline V gene sequence: CDR1 LGHNA, CDR2 YNFKEQ. The CDR3 totals 16 residues. V shed 3 bases, J shed 0 bases, and the junction held 7 bases outside the gene matches. This chain's CDR3 is CASSHPVGGDSYEQYF. In DNA, the CDR3 is TGTGCCAGCAGCCACCCTGTCGGGGGGGACTCCTACGAGCAGTACTTC.

The chain links TRBV7-2 to TRBJ1-5; tentative D call: TRBD1 (5 bases). V was pared by 3 bases and J by 12 bases, with 15 bases between. This CDR3 is built from 13 residues. Germline-derived CDR1 and CDR2 are SGHTA and FQGNSA. DNA for the CDR3: TGTGCCAGCAGCTTTATCAATGGGGGGGTCCAGCATTTT. It encodes CASSFINGGVQHF.

This sequence joins TRBV5-6 and TRBJ1-4; D gene unclear. The CDR3 has 14 amino acids. Germline-derived CDR1 and CDR2 are SGHDT and YYEEEE. Trimming left V 0 bases short and J 8 bases short, with 11 bases between. This CDR3 reads CASSLDTEGEKLFF. For the CDR3, the DNA is TGTGCCAGCAGCTTGGACACCGAGGGAGAAAAACTGTTTTTT.

This clone appeared a single time. The chain combines TRBV4-1 with TRBJ1-5, with 9 positions matching TRBD1. V was pared by 1 base and J by 1 base, with 8 bases of the junction left unmatched. The CDR3 extends over 18 amino acids. The germline V gene has CDR1 MGHRA and CDR2 YSYEKL. CDR3: CASSQAFTGQGSNQPQHF. CDR3 DNA: TGCGCCAGCAGCCAAGCCTTTACCGGACAGGGGAGCAATCAGCCCCAGCATTTT.

This clone was recorded a few times. The CDR3 nucleotides read TGCGCCAGCAGCTGGGGACGGCGGGAGGGCCGGGATGAGCAGTTCTTC. Protein product: CASSWGRREGRDEQFF. The chain carries TRBV5-1 and TRBJ2-1, with 9 nucleotides matching TRBD2. The CDR3 sequence is 16 residues long. The V gene end was trimmed by 3 bases and the J gene end by 8 bases; junction bases not matched to a gene: 12. In germline, CDR1 is SGHRS, CDR2 YFSETQ. The variable domain in full, with the rest retrieved from reference TRBV5-1 and TRBJ2-1, is KAGVTQTPRYLIKTRGQQVTLSCSPISGHRSVSWYQQTPGQGLQFLFEYFSETQRNKGNFPGRFSGRQFSNSRSEMNVSTLELGDSALYLCASSWGRREGRDEQFFGPGTRLTVL.

The chain is built from TRBV5-1 and TRBJ2-7; D is tentatively TRBD1 or TRBD2 (5 bases each). Trimming took 2 bases from V and 1 from J, leaving 13 bases between them. Per germline, CDR1 SGHRS and CDR2 YFSETQ. CDR3 size: 15 residues. The CDR3 sequence: CASSLNGAGSYEQYF. Here the CDR3 DNA reads TGCGCCAGCAGCTTAAACGGGGCAGGTTCCTACGAGCAGTACTTC. Full variable domain (remainder filled in from reference TRBV5-1 and TRBJ2-7): KAGVTQTPRYLIKTRGQQVTLSCSPISGHRSVSWYQQTPGQGLQFLFEYFSETQRNKGNFPGRFSGRQFSNSRSEMNVSTLELGDSALYLCASSLNGAGSYEQYFGPGTRLTVT.

The V gene is TRBV27, the J gene TRBJ1-1; weak D call: TRBD1 (5 bases). Trimming took 3 bases from V and 8 from J, leaving 7 bases between them. Per the germline V gene, CDR1 is MNHEY and CDR2 is SMNVEV (reference sequence). The length of the CDR3 is 11 residues. This CDR3 reads CASSLAGEAFF. The CDR3 DNA reads as TGTGCCAGCAGTTTGGCAGGGGAAGCTTTCTTT.

The chain recombines TRBV11-2 with TRBJ1-3; 7 bases align to TRBD1. Germline V gene sequence: CDR1 SGHAT, CDR2 FQNNGV. V shed 5 bases and J 4 bases; nucleotides not matched to a gene: 8. The CDR3 is 15 residues long. The CDR3 DNA reads as TGTGCCAGCAGCCCCAGACAGGGCGCGGGAAACACCATATATTTT. Translating it yields CASSPRQGAGNTIYF.